This T cell receptor (beta chain) originates from a study of cytomegalovirus exposure and HLA in healthy donors. The data were produced by immunoSEQ multiplex PCR, yet TCRdb's version contains in-frame clones alone and is incomplete. The sample holds under 250,000 clones, about 90% seen once. The CDR3 is 19 amino acids. The V gene end was trimmed by 3 bases and the J gene end by 7 bases; junction bases not matched to a gene: 24. Per germline, CDR1 SGDLS and CDR2 YYNGEE. Sample: PBMCs. The TCR comes from a woman between 18 and 29 years old in good health and CMV-seronegative. The chain links TRBV9 to TRBJ2-7, with 8 bases aligning to TRBD2. As DNA, the CDR3 is TGTGCCAGCAGCGCCCTGGGGAACTGGGGGCTAGCGGGTGCTCCGGAGCAGTACTTC. Amino acids: CASSALGNWGLAGAPEQYF.